A single T cell receptor (beta chain) is shown here with its context. The authors' processing: Reference gene primer amplification gave nucleated cell count estimates. Profiled with immunoSEQ multiplex PCR; TCRdb holds only in-frame clones, not every one. The V and J calls and clone size are taken from that table; D and trimming were inferred from the DNA. The top ten clones hold around 8.9% of a sample with over 250,000 clones, roughly 86% of them seen once. The germline V gene encodes CDR1 GTSNPN and CDR2 SVGIG (reference sequence). The CDR3 contains 13 residues. Trimming cost V 3 bases and J 0 bases, with 8 bases left between them. The data belong to a study of blood T cell repertoires in COVID-19. On the study more broadly: Whether acute or convalescent, the COVID-19 samples came from the United States, Italy and Spain. The analysed material was cDNA or gDNA that came from T cells, B-cell-depleted T cells, or PBMCs.

Sequencing input: PBMCs or T cells enriched from blood (not recorded which). The rearrangement links TRBV30 to TRBJ1-2, with unresolved D. The TCR sequence derives from a woman aged 18 to 35 who had recovered from COVID-19. The CDR3 coding sequence is TGTGCCTGGAGCCAAGGAGCTAACTATGGCTACACCTTC. Its protein product is CAWSQGANYGYTF.